The clone carrying this TCR beta chain was seen a handful of times. Its antigen is currently unknown. The junction had 6 bases not matched to a gene; V was cut back by 4 bases and J by 6 bases. The germline CDR1 and CDR2 sequences are SGHRS and YFSETQ. The CDR3 spans 15 residues. The source of the sample is a study of beta chain features in type 1 diabetes. Turning to the study itself: Over all samples combined, about 100,000,000 sorted cells were examined.

The entirety of the isolated RNA underwent reverse transcription, so expressed TCRB transcripts were sequenced. The data were produced by immunoSEQ multiplex PCR, yet TCRdb's version contains in-frame clones alone and is incomplete. The repertoire has roughly 160,000 clones, 6.5% to 8.5% of them found once; the top ten carry around 0.5%. Study-wide results and limits: People with Type 1 diabetes carried modestly yet significantly shorter TCRB CDR3s in all four CD4+ subsets.

The gene calls are TRBV5-1 and TRBJ2-1; 11 bases line up with TRBD2. The sequencing sample was made of central memory CD4+ T cells from blood. The sequence came from a woman aged 18-29 years with type 1 diabetes. The CDR3 here is CASSISGRAGNEQFF. The CDR3 nucleotides are TGCGCCAGCAGCATTAGCGGGAGGGCGGGCAATGAGCAGTTCTTC.